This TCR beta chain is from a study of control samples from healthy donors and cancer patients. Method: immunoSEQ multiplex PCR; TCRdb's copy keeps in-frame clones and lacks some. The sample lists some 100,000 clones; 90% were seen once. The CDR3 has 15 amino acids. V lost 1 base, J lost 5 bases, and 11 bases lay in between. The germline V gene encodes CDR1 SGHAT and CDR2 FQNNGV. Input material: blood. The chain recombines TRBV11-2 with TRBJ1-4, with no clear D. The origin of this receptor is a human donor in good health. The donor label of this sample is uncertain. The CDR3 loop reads CASSLGNPGNEKLFF. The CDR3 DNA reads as TGTGCCAGCAGCTTAGGAAACCCGGGAAATGAAAAACTGTTTTTT.